This T cell receptor (beta chain) was observed in a study of blood T cell repertoires in COVID-19. Study overall: Samples representing acute and convalescent COVID-19 were sourced from the United States, Italy and Spain.

This CDR3 region has 15 residues. V shed 4 bases and J 4 bases; nucleotides not matched to a gene: 7. Germline V gives CDR1 SGHDT, CDR2 YYEEEE. Clones were sequenced by immunoSEQ multiplex PCR, and TCRdb holds only the in-frame ones, with some missing. The sample lists about 240,000 clones, roughly 80% seen once, with under 15% in the top ten. The chain uses TRBV5-6 and TRBJ1-4, with 7 bases aligning to TRBD1. Sample: peripheral blood. This clonotype was sampled from a woman in her fifties or sixties with active or convalescent COVID-19. The CDR3 coding sequence is TGTGCCAGCAGCATCCGGACAGGCCTTAATGAAAAACTGTTTTTT. Protein sequence: CASSIRTGLNEKLFF.